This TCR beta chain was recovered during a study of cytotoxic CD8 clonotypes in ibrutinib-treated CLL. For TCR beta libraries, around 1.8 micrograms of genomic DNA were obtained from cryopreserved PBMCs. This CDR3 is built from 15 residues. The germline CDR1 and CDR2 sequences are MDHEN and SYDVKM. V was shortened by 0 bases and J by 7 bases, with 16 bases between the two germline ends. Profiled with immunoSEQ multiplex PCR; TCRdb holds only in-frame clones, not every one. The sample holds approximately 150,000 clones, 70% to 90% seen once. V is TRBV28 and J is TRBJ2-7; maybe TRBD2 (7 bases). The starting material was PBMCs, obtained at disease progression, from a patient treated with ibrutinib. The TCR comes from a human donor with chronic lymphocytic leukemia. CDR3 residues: CASSLWGGLRGEQYF. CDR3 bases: TGTGCCAGCAGTTTATGGGGGGGGCTACGTGGAGAGCAGTACTTC. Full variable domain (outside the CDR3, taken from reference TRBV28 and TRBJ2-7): DVKVTQSSRYLVKRTGEKVFLECVQDMDHENMFWYRQDPGLGLRLIYFSYDVKMKEKGDIPEGYSVSREKKERFSLILESASTNQTSMYLCASSLWGGLRGEQYFGPGTRLTVT.